This T cell receptor (beta chain) appears in the sequencing data of a study of blood T cell repertoires in COVID-19. Across the study: Italy, Spain and the United States were the sources of the convalescent and acute COVID-19 samples. Sources were T cells, B-cell-depleted T cells, or PBMCs; the material itself was cDNA or gDNA.

There are 15 residues in the CDR3. The V gene's germline CDR1 is LNHDA and CDR2 SQIVND (reference sequence). Trimming took 3 bases from V and 3 from J; bases not matched to a gene: 6. Authors' data handling: Scientists estimated how many nucleated cells there were by amplifying reference gene primers. Repertoires were generated with immunoSEQ multiplex PCR, while TCRdb's copy carries only in-frame clones and drops some. That table supplies the V and J calls and clone size; D and trimming were determined from the DNA. The sample records some 11,000 clones, approximately 84% being singletons. V gene TRBV19 combines with J gene TRBJ2-5; 8 positions agree with TRBD1. The sequenced sample was peripheral blood. The receptor comes from a man aged 45-65 years with active COVID-19. Written as DNA, the CDR3 is TGTGCCAGTAGTATTTATCGGACAGGGAAAGAGACCCAGTACTTC. Translating it yields CASSIYRTGKETQYF. Supplemented by reference TRBV19 and TRBJ2-5, the full variable domain reads DGGITQSPKYLFRKEGQNVTLSCEQNLNHDAMYWYRQDPGQGLRLIYYSQIVNDFQKGDIAEGYSVSREKKESFPLTVTSAQKNPTAFYLCASSIYRTGKETQYFGPGTRLLVL.